Following are 27 T cell receptor beta chains from one sample sequenced in a study of early T cells in non-severe SARS-CoV-2 infection (dated by TCRdb to the early 2020s). Library preparation used 5' RACE. The reads were generated on a NextSeq 500. TCRdb ran its own pipeline on the public reads, namely fastp trimming at Q25 and MiXCR clone calling, and kept in-frame beta chains. Each CDR3 protein gets just one entry, which takes the most common genes and DNA from the rows behind it. The sample data list tens of thousands of distinct CDR3 sequences, and less than 6.5% of these were observed just once. The ten largest clones capture around 30% of the sample. This sample comprised whole blood, obtained at baseline. All receptors come from an adult who was a healthcare worker with PCR-confirmed SARS-CoV-2 infection or an uninfected control (not recorded which).

This clonotype was picked up a small number of times. V gene TRBV7-2 combines with J gene TRBJ2-5; TRBD1 agrees at 7 bases. Trimming took 6 bases from V and 5 from J; bases not matched to a gene: 9. CDR1 is SGHTA and CDR2 is FQGNSA in the germline V gene. This CDR3 spans 14 amino acids. This chain's CDR3 is CASSSLTGRETQYF. The CDR3 DNA reads as TGTGCCAGCAGTTCGCTGACAGGGCGGGAGACCCAGTACTTC.

This clonotype was found many times. The chain has TRBV12-3 or TRBV12-4 and TRBJ2-3; 11 nucleotides match TRBD2. V lost 4 bases to trimming and J lost 3 bases; unmatched junction nucleotides: 3. There are 15 residues in the CDR3. CDR3 amino acids: CASSSRTSGTDTQYF. The CDR3 nucleotides read TGTGCCAGCAGTTCCAGGACTAGCGGGACAGATACGCAGTATTTT.

This clonotype was detected many times. This CDR3 is CASSGQGTGQPQHF. The CDR3 DNA reads TGTGCCAGCAGTGGCCAGGGAACGGGTCAGCCCCAGCATTTT. The V and J genes are TRBV6-6 and TRBJ1-5, with D tentatively TRBD1 (5 bases). V was cut by 5 bases and J by 6 bases, with 14 bases left in between. This CDR3 has 14 amino acids. In germline, CDR1 is MNHNY, CDR2 SVGAGI (reference sequence).

V gene TRBV7-8 combines with J gene TRBJ2-1, with 9 bases identical to TRBD1. This CDR3 spans 12 amino acids. CDR1 SGHVS and CDR2 FQNEAQ come from the germline V gene. V shed 5 bases and J 12 bases; nucleotides not matched to a gene: 5. The CDR3 bases are TGTGCCAGCAGCGTACTGGGACAGGGGCAGTTCTTC. This encodes CASSVLGQGQFF.

This clonotype showed up many times. The rearrangement links TRBV20-1 to TRBJ2-5; D is possibly TRBD1 (5 bases). The CDR3 contains 14 residues. Trimming stripped 1 base from V and 4 bases from J, with 13 bases between. CDR1 and CDR2 (germline): DFQATT, SNEGSKA (reference sequence). The DNA of the CDR3 is TGCAGTGCTAGAGGGGGCAGTCGGCGAGAGACCCAGTACTTC. This sequence encodes CSARGGSRRETQYF.

Many counts were recorded for this clonotype. The chain uses TRBV18 and TRBJ2-5; D is uncertain. Germline CDR1 is KGHSH and CDR2 is LQKENI. Trimming removed 5 bases at V and 1 base at J, with 8 bases between. CDR3 size: 13 residues. In DNA, the CDR3 is TGTGCCAGCTCAACCGGCCTCCAAGAGACCCAGTACTTC. Its protein is CASSTGLQETQYF.

There are many counts of this clonotype. V and J are TRBV7-9 and TRBJ2-3; D is ambiguous. The CDR3 is 15 residues long. Germline V gene data show CDR1 as SEHNR and CDR2 as FQNEAQ (reference sequence). The V and J ends lost 4 bases and 2 bases respectively, with 13 bases between them. For the CDR3, the DNA is TGTGCCAGCAGCTCGCAAGTGGCAATCACAGATACGCAGTATTTT. It specifies CASSSQVAITDTQYF.

The J gene is TRBJ2-3, the V gene TRBV6-5; the D call may be TRBD1 or TRBD2 (5 bases each). CDR3 length: 16 residues. V lost 2 bases and J 6 bases, leaving 18 bases between the germline ends. CDR1 and CDR2 from the germline V gene are MNHEY and SVGAGI. The CDR3 protein is CASSYGAQGVFDTQYF. In DNA form, the CDR3 reads TGTGCCAGCAGTTACGGCGCGCAGGGAGTGTTTGATACGCAGTATTTT.

This clonotype was found many times. The chain recombines TRBV28 with TRBJ2-7; no clear D gene. From germline, CDR1 is MDHEN and CDR2 SYDVKM. Trimming cost V 6 bases and J 4 bases, with 10 bases left between them. The CDR3 sequence is 12 residues long. CDR3 sequence: CASRDGYYEQYF. CDR3 DNA sequence: TGTGCCAGCAGGGACGGATATTACGAGCAGTACTTC.

This clonotype has at least ten counts. The chain links TRBV18 to TRBJ2-2, with D possibly being TRBD1 or TRBD2 (6 bases each). V lost 6 bases and J 4 bases, leaving 12 bases between the germline ends. Germline CDR1 KGHSH, CDR2 LQKENI. The length of the CDR3 is 14 residues. In DNA form, the CDR3 reads TGTGCCAGCTCCCCTTGGGGGGCCACCGGGGAGCTGTTTTTT. Its protein product is CASSPWGATGELFF.

There are many counts of this clonotype. The chain combines TRBV12-3 or TRBV12-4 with TRBJ1-1; 10 positions agree with TRBD1. The CDR3 contains 13 residues. V lost 3 bases, J lost 5 bases, and 0 bases stayed unmatched. The CDR3 region is CASSLGQGTEAFF. The CDR3 DNA sequence: TGTGCCAGCAGTTTGGGACAGGGGACTGAAGCTTTCTTT.

The chain employs TRBV7-8 and TRBJ2-7; D might be TRBD1 (6 bases). Trimming removed 7 bases at V and 4 bases at J, with 20 bases between. Germline V gene data show CDR1 as SGHVS and CDR2 as FQNEAQ. The CDR3 has 15 amino acids. The CDR3 region has the DNA TGTGCCAGCACCCCGGCGGGCAGGGGTGTGTACGAGCAGTACTTC. Its translation: CASTPAGRGVYEQYF.

This clonotype was counted ten times or more. The chain uses TRBV6-2 or TRBV6-3 and TRBJ1-5; the D is unclear. The V end was cut by 6 bases, the J end by 1 base, with 10 bases between. The germline CDR1 and CDR2 sequences are MNHEY and SVGEGT. CDR3 length: 14 amino acids. Here the CDR3 DNA reads TGTGCCAGCAGCCTACGCCCGAGCAATCAGCCCCAGCATTTT. Its translation is CASSLRPSNQPQHF.

This clonotype was picked up many times. The chain links TRBV6-2 or TRBV6-3 to TRBJ2-3, with D unclear. The ends were cut back, 2 bases at V and 4 bases at J, with 16 bases in the middle. Per the germline V gene, CDR1 is MNHEY and CDR2 is SVGEGT. The CDR3 totals 16 residues. The CDR3 region has the DNA TGTGCCAGCAGTTACGGGCGGCTGTCTGGCGCAGATACGCAGTATTTT. It encodes CASSYGRLSGADTQYF.

The rearrangement uses TRBV20-1 and TRBJ2-2, with unresolved D. The V gene lost 2 bases and the J gene lost 3 bases, with 7 bases spanning the gap. The CDR3 has 13 residues. CDR1 and CDR2 from the germline V gene are DFQATT and SNEGSKA (reference sequence). This CDR3 is CSARRPYTGELFF. The CDR3 bases are TGCAGTGCTAGACGCCCGTACACCGGGGAGCTGTTTTTT.

This clonotype was observed a handful of times. The chain employs TRBV6-2 or TRBV6-3 and TRBJ2-7; TRBD1 agrees at 7 bases. This CDR3 contains 14 residues. The junction had 8 bases not matched to a gene; V was cut back by 5 bases and J by 4 bases. The germline gives CDR1 MNHEY, CDR2 SVGEGT. This CDR3 reads CASSPRDSLYEQYF. As DNA, the CDR3 is TGTGCCAGCAGTCCCCGGGACAGCTTATACGAGCAGTACTTC.

This clonotype was seen at least ten times. V and J are TRBV20-1 and TRBJ2-7; D is perhaps TRBD2 (5 bases). The germline gives CDR1 DFQATT, CDR2 SNEGSKA (reference sequence). The CDR3 loop spans 14 amino acids. Trimming left V 4 bases short and J 0 bases short, with 13 bases between. Here the CDR3 reads CSAIKEGFSYEQYF. The CDR3 nucleotides are TGCAGTGCTATAAAAGAGGGCTTCTCCTACGAGCAGTACTTC.

As to this clonotype: A much larger clone sits a single nucleotide away, making a read error possible. The V and J genes are TRBV9 and TRBJ2-7; D unresolved. Germline V gene sequence: CDR1 SGDLS, CDR2 YYNGEE. The V gene lost 0 bases and the J gene lost 3 bases, with 13 bases spanning the gap. The CDR3 spans 15 residues. In DNA, the CDR3 is TGTGCCAGCAGCGTAGCACCGACCGCCGTCTACGAGCAGTACTTC. Protein sequence: CASSVAPTAVYEQYF.

This clonotype showed up many times. The J gene is TRBJ2-1, the V gene TRBV7-2; 9 bases align to TRBD2. Per the germline V gene, CDR1 is SGHTA and CDR2 is FQGNSA. The junction had 10 bases not matched to a gene; V was cut back by 5 bases and J by 8 bases. The CDR3 is made up of 15 amino acids. This chain's CDR3 is CASSVTGTSSDEQFF. In DNA, the CDR3 is TGTGCCAGCAGCGTAACCGGGACTAGCTCGGATGAGCAGTTCTTC.

This clonotype came up many times. The chain employs TRBV7-6 and TRBJ2-2; no clear D. V was cut by 5 bases and J by 5 bases, with 15 bases left in between. Germline V CDR1 and CDR2: SGHVS, FNYEAQ. The CDR3 is 15 residues long. CDR3 in amino acids: CASSLLVARTGELFF. CDR3 in DNA: TGTGCCAGCAGCCTCTTAGTGGCCCGAACCGGGGAGCTGTTTTTT.

In this sample, this clonotype turned up many times. The chain has TRBV11-2 and TRBJ1-1, with a tentative D call TRBD1 (5 bases). The V end lost 5 bases, the J end lost 2 bases, and 9 bases lay between the germline ends. Germline V lookup: CDR1 SGHAT, CDR2 FQNNGV. This CDR3 has 13 amino acids. The CDR3 coding sequence is TGTGCCAGCAGCGGAGGGGTTAACACTGAAGCTTTCTTT. It codes for CASSGGVNTEAFF.

This clonotype occurred many times. The V gene is TRBV19, the J gene TRBJ1-1, with D hard to call. V was trimmed by 1 base and J by 5 bases, leaving 11 bases between them. The V gene's germline CDR1 is LNHDA and CDR2 SQIVND (reference sequence). The CDR3 sequence is 14 residues long. The CDR3 protein is CASSIASSGTEAFF. The CDR3 region has the DNA TGTGCCAGTAGTATAGCGTCTTCCGGGACTGAAGCTTTCTTT.

This clonotype was recorded at least ten times. V is TRBV18 and J is TRBJ2-7; 8 bases fit TRBD2. After removal of 3 bases from V and 2 bases from J, the junction contained 12 bases not matched to a gene. Germline V CDR1 and CDR2: KGHSH, LQKENI. The CDR3 contains 17 residues. CDR3 amino acids: CASSPLLGLGSAYEQYF. The CDR3 nucleotides read TGTGCCAGCTCACCTCTTTTGGGACTAGGCAGTGCCTACGAGCAGTACTTC.

This clonotype was recorded many times. The CDR3 nucleotides are TGTGCCAGCAGTTTAGTTGCGGACGAGCAGTACTTC. Its protein is CASSLVADEQYF. V gene TRBV12-3 or TRBV12-4 combines with J gene TRBJ2-7; D uncertain. V lost 1 base and J lost 5, with 6 bases in between. The CDR3 loop spans 12 amino acids.

Only a few counts were recorded for this clonotype. V is TRBV30 and J is TRBJ2-3, with 7 bases fitting TRBD2. V was clipped by 3 bases and J by 0 bases; unmatched bases: 3. Looked up from germline, CDR1 is GTSNPN and CDR2 is SVGIG (reference sequence). The CDR3 is made up of 14 amino acids. CDR3 bases: TGTGCCTGGAGGGGACTAACTAGCACAGATACGCAGTATTTT. This sequence encodes CAWRGLTSTDTQYF. Complete variable domain (other parts from reference TRBV30 and TRBJ2-3): SQTIHQWPATLVQPVGSPLSLECTVEGTSNPNLYWYRQAAGRGLQLLFYSVGIGQISSEVPQNLSASRPQDRQFILSSKKLLLSDSGFYLCAWRGLTSTDTQYFGPGTRLTVL.

There are many counts of this clonotype. The genes are TRBV28 and TRBJ2-7; 7 bases map to TRBD2. V shed 6 bases, J shed 0 bases, and the junction held 17 bases outside the gene matches. The germline V gene encodes CDR1 MDHEN and CDR2 SYDVKM. CDR3 length: 18 residues. DNA for the CDR3: TGTGCCAGCAGCCCCTCCCCCTTACTAGCGTACACCTCCTACGAGCAGTACTTC. It specifies CASSPSPLLAYTSYEQYF.

The V gene is TRBV20-1, the J gene TRBJ2-2; no clear D gene. With 3 bases removed from V and 1 base from J, the gap between germline ends came to 6 bases. CDR3 size: 13 residues. Germline loops: CDR1 DFQATT, CDR2 SNEGSKA (reference sequence). The CDR3 sequence is CSARALNTGELFF. For the CDR3, the DNA is TGCAGTGCTAGGGCCTTGAACACCGGGGAGCTGTTTTTT.